These 18 T cell receptor beta chains originate from one sample sequenced in a study of blood T cells in healthy people across ages. The authors ran a second PCR of roughly 6 to 12 cycles using a sample-barcoded 5' primer and a J-beta primer mix. TCRdb analysed the 5' RACE reads with MiXCR anew, one entry per CDR3 protein. This sample carries roughly 2 million distinct CDR3 sequences, roughly 52% of them seen once, and the ten largest clones take around 2.1%. Sequenced sample: blood. These receptors were taken from a woman aged 40 to 50 in good health.

This clonotype appeared a few times. The V and J genes are TRBV6-6 and TRBJ2-3, with D perhaps assigned TRBD1 or TRBD2 (5 bases each). Germline assignment: CDR1 MNHNY and CDR2 SVGAGI (reference sequence). This CDR3 contains 16 residues. V gave up 8 bases and J gave up 4 bases, with 22 bases separating them. This chain's CDR3 is CASLKRGVRGPDTQYF. CDR3 sequence (DNA): TGTGCCAGCCTAAAAAGGGGCGTTCGGGGTCCAGATACGCAGTATTTT.

This clonotype was observed a few times. The V gene is TRBV4-2, the J gene TRBJ2-3; 7 bases agree with TRBD1. V lost 2 bases, J lost 6 bases, and 8 bases stayed unmatched. CDR3 size: 15 residues. Germline-derived CDR1 and CDR2 are LGHNA and YNFKEQ. CDR3 bases: TGTGCCAGCAGCCAACCCGGACAGGTTTTGGATACGCAGTATTTT. Translating it yields CASSQPGQVLDTQYF.

The chain employs TRBV12-3 or TRBV12-4 and TRBJ2-2; the D is unclear. V was trimmed by 4 bases and J by 0 bases, leaving 12 bases between them. This CDR3 has 16 amino acids. The CDR3 DNA follows: TGTGCCAGCAGTTCGGCAGGCTCAGCGAACACCGGGGAGCTGTTTTTT. Protein: CASSSAGSANTGELFF.

The rearrangement uses TRBV28 and TRBJ2-3, with D perhaps matching TRBD2 (7 bases). Germline lookup yields CDR1 MDHEN and CDR2 SYDVKM. V dropped 10 bases and J dropped 4 bases, with 24 bases sitting between them. This CDR3 region has 16 residues. This chain's CDR3 is CATEVGGAGLADTQYF. The DNA of the CDR3 is TGTGCCACCGAAGTAGGGGGGGCGGGGTTGGCAGATACGCAGTATTTT.

The chain combines TRBV6-5 with TRBJ2-1, with 15 nucleotides matching TRBD2. In germline, CDR1 is MNHEY, CDR2 SVGAGI. This CDR3 is built from 18 residues. With V trimmed by 1 base and J by 3 bases, 4 bases remained unmatched. The CDR3, as DNA: TGTGCCAGCAGTTACTATGGGACTAGCGGGGGGATCTACAATGAGCAGTTCTTC. Its translation: CASSYYGTSGGIYNEQFF.

This clonotype has a handful of counts. The V gene is TRBV2, the J gene TRBJ2-5, with 8 bases fitting TRBD2. Germline assignment: CDR1 SNHLY and CDR2 FYNNEI. There are 13 residues in the CDR3. V shed 0 bases and J 7 bases; nucleotides not matched to a gene: 1. CDR3 coding DNA: TGTGCCAGCAGTGAAGCCCGGGGGGGGACCCAGTACTTC. It codes for CASSEARGGTQYF. The complete variable domain, with remaining parts taken from reference TRBV2 and TRBJ2-5, reads EPEVTQTPSHQVTQMGQEVILRCVPISNHLYFYWYRQILGQKVEFLVSFYNNEISEKSEIFDDQFSVERPDGSNFTLKIRSTKLEDSAMYFCASSEARGGTQYFGPGTRLLVL.

The chain uses TRBV6-1 and TRBJ1-2, with D unresolved. V was pared by 1 base and J by 4 bases, with 13 bases between. CDR1 is MNHNS, CDR2 SASEGT, per germline. The CDR3 has 15 residues. CDR3 residues: CASSEGVGRTYGYTF. Written as DNA, the CDR3 is TGTGCCAGCAGTGAAGGGGTCGGCAGAACCTATGGCTACACCTTC.

This chain uses TRBV20-1 with TRBJ2-3, with TRBD2 matching 13 bases. CDR3 length: 15 residues. CDR1 and CDR2 (germline): DFQATT, SNEGSKA (reference sequence). V was clipped by 4 bases and J by 4 bases; unmatched bases: 5. The CDR3 DNA follows: TGCAGTGCTACCAGGACTAGCGGGGGACCAGATACGCAGTATTTT. Translated, it gives CSATRTSGGPDTQYF.

The chain couples TRBV15 to TRBJ2-5; 7 bases agree with TRBD1. Unmatched junction bases numbered 14, after V lost 0 bases and J lost 7 bases. The length of the CDR3 is 17 residues. CDR1 is LNHNV and CDR2 is YYDKDF in the germline V gene (reference sequence). CDR3 loop: CATSRDPLTGERGTQYF. CDR3 DNA sequence: TGTGCCACCAGCAGAGACCCACTAACAGGGGAGCGCGGGACCCAGTACTTC. Combining the CDR3 with reference TRBV15 and TRBJ2-5 gives the whole variable domain DAMVIQNPRYQVTQFGKPVTLSCSQTLNHNVMYWYQQKSSQAPKLLFHYYDKDFNNEADTPDNFQSRRPNTSFCFLDIRSPGLGDTAMYLCATSRDPLTGERGTQYFGPGTRLLVL.

The J gene is TRBJ2-3, the V gene TRBV4-3, with a weak D call TRBD2 (6 bases). Looked up from germline, CDR1 is LGHNA and CDR2 is YSLEER. V lost 1 base, J lost 1 base, and 9 bases lay in between. This CDR3 has 15 residues. CDR3 DNA sequence: TGCGCCAGCAGCCAAGCAGGGACTGGCACAGATACGCAGTATTTT. Encoded protein: CASSQAGTGTDTQYF.

A remark on this clonotype: Compared with germline, one end of the junction differs, possibly owing to a read error. J is TRBJ1-2 and V is TRBV24-1; TRBD1 matches at 8 bases. The CDR3 runs to 16 residues. In germline, CDR1 is KGHDR, CDR2 SFDVKD. CDR3 sequence (DNA): TGTGCCACCAGTGGTTTGGGACAGGAAGAATTCTATGGCTACACCTTC. It encodes CATSGLGQEEFYGYTF.

This clonotype showed up just a few times. V and J are TRBV5-6 and TRBJ1-5; TRBD1 agrees at 7 bases. CDR3 size: 15 residues. V was pared by 2 bases and J by 6 bases, with 8 bases of the junction left unmatched. Germline V CDR1 and CDR2: SGHDT, YYEEEE. The CDR3 loop reads CASSLGPTGTQPQHF. The CDR3 DNA is TGTGCCAGCAGCTTAGGGCCGACAGGGACTCAGCCCCAGCATTTT.

This rearrangement joins TRBV11-2 to TRBJ2-1; perhaps TRBD2 as D (5 bases). CDR3 size: 15 residues. V lost 5 bases and J 10 bases, leaving 21 bases between the germline ends. Per the germline V gene, CDR1 is SGHAT and CDR2 is FQNNGV. The CDR3 nucleotides read TGTGCCAGCAGCCCCCGGGGTATAACCTCATACGAGCAGTTCTTC. Translating gives CASSPRGITSYEQFF.

The V call is TRBV5-1, the J call TRBJ2-7, with D perhaps given as TRBD1 or TRBD2 (5 bases each). CDR3 length: 15 amino acids. Germline CDR1 SGHRS, CDR2 YFSETQ. V was clipped by 4 bases and J by 7 bases, with 21 bases between them. In nucleotides, the CDR3 is TGCGCCAGCAGCGTTGTCGGGGCGAAGTTGGGGGAGCAGTACTTC. Translation gives CASSVVGAKLGEQYF.

The rearrangement uses TRBV12-3 or TRBV12-4 and TRBJ1-5; the match to TRBD1 covers 12 bases. The CDR3 spans 19 residues. V shed 6 bases, J shed 6 bases, and the junction held 18 bases outside the gene matches. CDR3 sequence reads: CASSPTRGQGAKGGQPQHF. The CDR3 bases are TGTGCCAGCAGCCCAACTAGGGGACAGGGGGCTAAAGGTGGTCAGCCCCAGCATTTT.

In this sample, this clonotype turned up a few times. The chain joins TRBV7-2 to TRBJ2-1, with 8 bases lining up with TRBD1. From germline, CDR1 is SGHTA and CDR2 FQGNSA. Germline trimming cut 3 bases from V and 3 bases from J; bases unmatched to any gene: 1. There are 14 residues in the CDR3. The CDR3 reads CASSFDRGYNEQFF. The DNA for the CDR3 is TGTGCCAGCAGCTTCGACAGGGGCTACAATGAGCAGTTCTTC.

The CDR3 DNA sequence: TGTGCCACCAGCAGAGACGTAGCGGGGGGCCGGGGCAATGAGCAGTTCTTC. Translation: CATSRDVAGGRGNEQFF. V and J are TRBV15 and TRBJ2-1; 10 positions match TRBD2. This CDR3 region has 17 residues. The trim removed 0 bases at V and 6 bases at J, leaving 8 bases unmatched. Germline CDR1 reads LNHNV; CDR2 reads YYDKDF (reference sequence).

The chain couples TRBV12-3 or TRBV12-4 to TRBJ2-7; the D is unclear. V lost 5 bases and J 3 bases, leaving 11 bases between the germline ends. The CDR3 contains 13 residues. CDR3 coding DNA: TGTGCCAGCAGTCGAGGACGGAACTACGAGCAGTACTTC. This codes for CASSRGRNYEQYF.